The 2 T cell receptor beta chains presented below share a single source sample, sequenced in a study of T cells in Graves' hyperthyroidism and ophthalmopathy. Using RNA transcripts as the source, TCR beta CDR3 regions were amplified. A first-round RT-PCR of the TCR CDR3 used the HTBI primer set. TCRdb processed the multiplex PCR reads anew with MiXCR; each CDR3 protein has one entry. The sample lists about 400,000 distinct CDR3 sequences, over 12% occurring once. Sequenced: blood. All receptors come from a woman in her sixties or seventies with Graves' ophthalmopathy.

This clonotype was counted only a few times. The chain links TRBV9 to TRBJ2-1; 7 bases align to TRBD1. CDR1 SGDLS and CDR2 YYNGEE come from the germline V gene. V shed 3 bases, J shed 7 bases, and the junction held 4 bases outside the gene matches. The CDR3 spans 13 residues. CDR3 nucleotide sequence: TGTGCCAGCAGCGCGGGACAGCCGAATGAGCAGTTCTTC. It encodes CASSAGQPNEQFF. Looking up the rest from reference TRBV9 and TRBJ2-1 gives the full variable domain: DSGVTQTPKHLITATGQRVTLRCSPRSGDLSVYWYQQSLDQGLQFLIQYYNGEERAKGNILERFSAQQFPDLHSELNLSSLELGDSALYFCASSAGQPNEQFFGPGTRLTVL.

This sequence joins TRBV29-1 and TRBJ1-2, with TRBD1 matching 7 bases. Germline trimming cut 5 bases from V and 5 bases from J; bases unmatched to any gene: 14. This CDR3 comprises 15 residues. Germline V gene sequence: CDR1 SQVTM, CDR2 ANQGSEA. CDR3 sequence (DNA): TGCAGCGTTACCCAACCGCAAGGGGGCCAGTATGGCTACACCTTC. Translated: CSVTQPQGGQYGYTF. Together with reference TRBV29-1 and TRBJ1-2, the CDR3 gives the full variable domain: SAVISQKPSRDICQRGTSLTIQCQVDSQVTMMFWYRQQPGQSLTLIATANQGSEATYESGFVIDKFPISRPNLTFSTLTVSNMSPEDSSIYLCSVTQPQGGQYGYTFGSGTRLTVV.